This T cell receptor (beta chain) was sequenced during a study of cytomegalovirus exposure and HLA in healthy donors. Study background: Roughly 180 million T cells yielded around 120 million unique TCR beta sequences in earlier analysis. Among several hundred genotyped donors, around 80% fell in the Caucasian-associated ancestry cluster.

Notes on this clone: The antigen is undetermined.

Primers included in the PCR were 60 Vbeta and 13 Jbeta primers. Profiled with immunoSEQ multiplex PCR; TCRdb holds only in-frame clones, not every one. The table records some 160,000 clones, around 80% of them present only once. Study-wide results and limits: It was only CMV serostatus that was available as immune exposure information. Later work showed greater clonal expansion in HLA-associated TCR beta chains than in equally common others.

This receptor was identified in a middle-aged woman in good health and CMV-seropositive. Input material: PBMCs.

CDR3 nucleotides: TGTGCCAGCATGGTGGAGGCGAATCAGCCCCAGCATTTT. Its protein is CASMVEANQPQHF. This chain uses TRBV2 with TRBJ1-5; D remains unclear. Germline CDR1 is SNHLY and CDR2 is FYNNEI. V gave up 7 bases and J gave up 4 bases, with 11 bases separating them. This CDR3 is 13 amino acids long.